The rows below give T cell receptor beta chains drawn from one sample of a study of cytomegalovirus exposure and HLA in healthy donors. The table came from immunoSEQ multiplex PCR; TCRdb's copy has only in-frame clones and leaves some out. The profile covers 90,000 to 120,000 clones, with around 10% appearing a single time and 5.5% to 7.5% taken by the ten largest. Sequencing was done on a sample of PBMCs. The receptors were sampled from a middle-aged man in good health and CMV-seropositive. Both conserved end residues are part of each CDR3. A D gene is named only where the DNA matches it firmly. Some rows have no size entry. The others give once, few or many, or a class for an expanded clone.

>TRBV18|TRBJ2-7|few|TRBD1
CASSRKPGQGAYEQYF
TGTGCCAGCTCGCGTAAGCCGGGACAGGGAGCCTACGAGCAGTACTTC
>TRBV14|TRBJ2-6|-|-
CASSPLNSGANVLTF
TGTGCCAGCAGCCCACTTAACTCTGGGGCCAACGTCCTGACTTTC
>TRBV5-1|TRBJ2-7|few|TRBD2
CASRGGAGVRGQGYEQYF
TGCGCCAGCCGCGGGGGAGCGGGAGTAAGGGGTCAAGGCTACGAGCAGTACTTC
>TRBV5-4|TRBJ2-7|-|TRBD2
CASSLAGLAVRGQYF
TGTGCCAGCAGCTTGGCTGGACTAGCGGTACGCGGGCAGTACTTC
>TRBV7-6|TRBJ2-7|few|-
CASSLGRDTSSYEQYF
TGTGCCAGCAGCTTAGGCCGGGACACTAGCTCCTACGAGCAGTACTTC
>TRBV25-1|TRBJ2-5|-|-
CASSESGGKEQYF
TGTGCCAGCAGTGAATCCGGCGGGAAGGAGCAGTACTTC
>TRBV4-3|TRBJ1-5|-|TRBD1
CASSPGTGPNQPQHF
TGCGCCAGCAGCCCAGGGACAGGGCCAAATCAGCCCCAGCATTTT
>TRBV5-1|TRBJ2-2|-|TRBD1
CASSLPGTGDTGELFF
TGCGCCAGCAGCTTGCCCGGGACAGGGGATACCGGGGAGCTGTTTTTT
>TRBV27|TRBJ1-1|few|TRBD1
CASRNNPDRLNTEAFF
TGTGCCAGCAGAAATAACCCGGACAGGTTGAACACTGAAGCTTTCTTT
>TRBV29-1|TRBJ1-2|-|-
CSGRTPYGYTF
TGCAGCGGACGGACACCCTATGGCTACACCTTC
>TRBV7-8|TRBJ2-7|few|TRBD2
CASSLARLADYEQYF
TGTGCCAGCAGCTTAGCGAGGCTAGCGGACTACGAGCAGTACTTC
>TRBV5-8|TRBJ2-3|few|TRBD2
CASSEGLAATDTQYF
TGTGCCAGCAGCGAGGGACTAGCGGCTACAGATACGCAGTATTTT
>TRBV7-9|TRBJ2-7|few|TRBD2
CASSPGTSGKGQYF
TGTGCCAGCAGCCCAGGTACTAGCGGGAAAGGGCAGTACTTC
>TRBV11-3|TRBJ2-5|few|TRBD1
CASSTTGQGQETQYF
TGTGCCAGCAGCACTACGGGACAGGGCCAAGAGACCCAGTACTTC
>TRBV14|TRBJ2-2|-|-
CASSQYRGGELFF
TGTGCCAGCAGCCAATACCGGGGCGGGGAGCTGTTTTTT
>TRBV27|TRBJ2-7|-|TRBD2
CASSKLAGLGAYEQYF
TGTGCCAGCAGCAAACTAGCGGGACTTGGGGCCTACGAGCAGTACTTC
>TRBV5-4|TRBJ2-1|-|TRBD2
CASSLVTSGGDEQFF
TGTGCCAGCAGCTTGGTGACTAGCGGGGGGGATGAGCAGTTCTTC
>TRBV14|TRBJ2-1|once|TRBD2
CASSSLYGLAGVNEQFF
TGTGCCAGCAGCTCCCTCTACGGACTAGCGGGAGTTAATGAGCAGTTCTTC
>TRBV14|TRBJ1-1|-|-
CASSQAITASEAFF
TGTGCCAGCAGCCAAGCAATAACAGCCTCTGAAGCTTTCTTT
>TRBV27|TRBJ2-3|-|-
CASSLARTDTQYF
TGTGCCAGCAGTTTGGCGAGGACAGATACGCAGTATTTT
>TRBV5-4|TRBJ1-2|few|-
CASSWVSGGYTF
TGTGCCAGCAGCTGGGTCAGCGGTGGCTACACCTTC
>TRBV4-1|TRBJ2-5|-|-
CASSQVYRETQYF
TGCGCCAGCAGCCAAGTTTATCGGGAGACCCAGTACTTC
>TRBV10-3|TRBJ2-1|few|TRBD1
CAISESDRGYNEQFF
TGTGCCATCAGTGAGTCGGACAGGGGCTACAATGAGCAGTTCTTC
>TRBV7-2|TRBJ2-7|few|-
CASSTAPYEQYF
TGTGCCAGCAGCACCGCGCCCTACGAGCAGTACTTC
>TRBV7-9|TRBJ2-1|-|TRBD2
CASSSRTSGMGNEQFF
TGTGCCAGCAGCTCACGGACTAGCGGGATGGGCAATGAGCAGTTCTTC
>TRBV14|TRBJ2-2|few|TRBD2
CASRRDYNTGELFF
TGTGCCAGCAGACGGGACTACAACACCGGGGAGCTGTTTTTT
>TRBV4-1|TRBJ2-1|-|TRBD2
CASSLGSGGLAGSDEQFF
TGCGCCAGCAGCCTCGGGTCTGGAGGACTAGCGGGAAGCGATGAGCAGTTCTTC
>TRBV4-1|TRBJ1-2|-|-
CASSIDTGVDYGYTF
TGCGCCAGCAGCATCGACACCGGCGTAGACTATGGCTACACCTTC
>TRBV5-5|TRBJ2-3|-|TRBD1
CASSLDTGGGLSTQYF
TGTGCCAGCAGCTTGGATACAGGGGGCGGGTTAAGTACGCAGTATTTT
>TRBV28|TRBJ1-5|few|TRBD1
CASSKDRRDQPQHF
TGTGCCAGCAGCAAGGACAGGAGGGATCAGCCCCAGCATTTT
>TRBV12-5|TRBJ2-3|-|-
CASGVGWEADTQYF
TGTGCTAGTGGTGTGGGGTGGGAGGCAGATACGCAGTATTTT
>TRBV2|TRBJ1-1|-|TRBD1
CASTPRDSPSGTEAFF
TGTGCCAGCACCCCGAGGGACAGCCCTTCGGGCACTGAAGCTTTCTTT
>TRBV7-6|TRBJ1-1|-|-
CASSLVRGLNTEAFF
TGTGCCAGCAGCTTAGTTAGAGGGCTGAACACTGAAGCTTTCTTT
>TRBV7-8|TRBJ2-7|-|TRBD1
CASSLAGQKPFYEQYF
TGTGCCAGCAGCTTAGCGGGACAGAAACCTTTCTACGAGCAGTACTTC
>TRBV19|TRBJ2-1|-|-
CASSIGGKRNNEQFF
TGTGCCAGTAGTATTGGCGGGAAACGGAATAATGAGCAGTTCTTC
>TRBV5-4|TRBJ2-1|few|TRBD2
CASSSQWTSPGHEQFF
TGTGCCAGCAGCTCCCAATGGACTAGCCCCGGCCATGAGCAGTTCTTC
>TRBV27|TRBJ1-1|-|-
CASSYSQNTEAFF
TGTGCCAGCAGTTACAGTCAAAACACTGAAGCTTTCTTT
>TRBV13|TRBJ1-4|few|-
CASSLETGSLNEKLFF
TGTGCCAGCAGCTTGGAAACAGGGTCCCTTAATGAAAAACTGTTTTTT
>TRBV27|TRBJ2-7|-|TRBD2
CASSPRSGRNEQYF
TGTGCCAGCAGTCCCAGGAGCGGGAGGAACGAGCAGTACTTC
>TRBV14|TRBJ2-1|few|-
CASSHPGGSSGEQFF
TGTGCCAGCAGCCATCCCGGAGGGAGTTCTGGTGAGCAGTTCTTC
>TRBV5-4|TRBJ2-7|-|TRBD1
CASSLGGQGSSYEQYF
TGTGCCAGCAGCTTGGGGGGACAGGGAAGCTCCTACGAGCAGTACTTC
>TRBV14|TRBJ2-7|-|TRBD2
CASSQVTSGRGTYEQYF
TGTGCCAGCAGCCAAGTTACTAGCGGGAGAGGAACCTACGAGCAGTACTTC
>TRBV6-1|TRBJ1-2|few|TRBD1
CASSDPGQGDGYTF
TGTGCCAGCAGTGACCCGGGACAGGGTGACGGCTACACCTTC
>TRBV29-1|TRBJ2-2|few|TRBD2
CSVEGTSGTGELFF
TGCAGCGTCGAAGGGACTAGCGGGACCGGGGAGCTGTTTTTT
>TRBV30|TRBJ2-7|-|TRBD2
CAWGSGRAPSIREQYF
TGTGCCTGGGGTAGCGGGAGGGCCCCATCAATCCGGGAGCAGTACTTC
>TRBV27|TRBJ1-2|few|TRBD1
CASSASGQSYGYTF
TGTGCCAGCAGTGCCTCGGGACAGAGCTATGGCTACACCTTC
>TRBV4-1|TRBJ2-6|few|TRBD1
CASSRPGQGRSGANVLTF
TGCGCCAGCAGCCGGCCGGGACAGGGCCGCTCTGGGGCCAACGTCCTGACTTTC
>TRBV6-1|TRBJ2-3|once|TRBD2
CASSDSGRAVDTQYF
TGTGCCAGCAGCGACAGCGGGAGGGCCGTAGATACGCAGTATTTT
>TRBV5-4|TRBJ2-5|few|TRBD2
CASSLGGGPVETQYF
TGTGCCAGCAGCTTGGGGGGAGGGCCGGTGGAGACCCAGTACTTC
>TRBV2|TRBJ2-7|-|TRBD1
CASSATGGLDEQYF
TGTGCCAGCAGTGCGACAGGGGGCTTGGACGAGCAGTACTTC
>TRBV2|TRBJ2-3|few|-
CASSDIIVTPSTDTQYF
TGTGCCAGCAGCGATATCATCGTGACTCCTAGCACAGATACGCAGTATTTT
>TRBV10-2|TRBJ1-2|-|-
CASSGSGWAGNYGYTF
TGCGCCAGCAGTGGGTCAGGTTGGGCAGGAAACTATGGCTACACCTTC
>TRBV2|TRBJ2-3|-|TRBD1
CASSEGQVVATQYF
TGTGCCAGCAGTGAGGGACAGGTAGTGGCTACGCAGTATTTT
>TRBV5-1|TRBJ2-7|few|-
CASRGGIGAYGQYF
TGCGCCAGCAGAGGCGGGATAGGGGCCTACGGGCAGTACTTC
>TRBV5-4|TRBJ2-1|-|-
CASSLRRDYNEQFF
TGTGCCAGCAGCTTGCGGCGGGATTACAATGAGCAGTTCTTC
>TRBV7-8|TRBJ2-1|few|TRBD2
CASSSVLAGGRNEQFF
TGTGCCAGCAGCTCCGTCCTAGCGGGAGGGCGGAATGAGCAGTTCTTC
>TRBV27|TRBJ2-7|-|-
CASSLYFGTPPSYEQYF
TGTGCCAGCAGTCTCTATTTCGGGACACCTCCCTCCTACGAGCAGTACTTC